The TCR beta chain described here comes from a study of lymphopenia after photon versus proton radiotherapy. The CDR3 has 18 residues. The germline V and J ends were trimmed by 0 bases and 0 bases, with 15 bases remaining between them. From germline, CDR1 is LNHNV and CDR2 YYDKDF (reference sequence). TCRdb's table, derived via immunoSEQ multiplex PCR, lists solely in-frame clones and lacks some. The sample holds about 83,000 clones, over 70% seen once. The TCR sequence derives from a man aged 55 to 70 with pancreatic cancer. The chain combines TRBV15 with TRBJ1-3; no reliable D call. The source material was peripheral blood, sampled from a patient treated with proton-based radiotherapy. The CDR3 protein is CATSRDRSRSSSGNTIYF. Written as DNA, the CDR3 is TGTGCCACCAGCAGAGATCGCTCCAGGTCGAGCTCTGGAAACACCATATATTTT.